Listed here are 25 T cell receptor beta chains from one sample, sequenced in a study of cytomegalovirus exposure and HLA in healthy donors. The PCR had 60 Vbeta and 13 Jbeta primers. Method: immunoSEQ multiplex PCR; TCRdb's copy keeps in-frame clones and lacks some. The table includes around 120,000 clones, 55% to 75% detected once. The sample was PBMCs. These receptors were collected from a man between 25 and 39 years old in good health and CMV-seropositive.

This clone was counted only a few times. The chain links TRBV6-4 to TRBJ1-1; 8 nucleotides match TRBD1. The CDR3 has 14 residues. V lost 6 bases to trimming and J lost 7 bases; unmatched junction nucleotides: 10. Per germline, CDR1 MRHNA and CDR2 SNTAGT. CDR3 sequence (DNA): TGTGCCAGCAGAGCCACAGGGGGTGAGAGTGAAGCTTTCTTT. The encoded protein is CASRATGGESEAFF.

V and J are TRBV9 and TRBJ2-2, with 8 bases fitting TRBD2. The CDR3 length is 17 residues. CDR1 and CDR2 from the germline V gene are SGDLS and YYNGEE. Unmatched junction bases numbered 5, after V lost 0 bases and J lost 1 base. The CDR3 nucleotides are TGTGCCAGCAGCGTAGTTGGGCTAGCGGGGAACACCGGGGAGCTGTTTTTT. Translating it yields CASSVVGLAGNTGELFF.

This clone was picked up a small number of times. The chain joins TRBV11-2 to TRBJ1-2; D remains unclear. Trimming stripped 0 bases from V and 8 bases from J, with 10 bases between. This CDR3 region has 13 residues. Germline V gives CDR1 SGHAT, CDR2 FQNNGV. The CDR3 sequence is CASSLDRTVGYTF. The DNA for the CDR3 is TGTGCCAGCAGCTTAGATCGCACGGTGGGCTACACCTTC.

In DNA form, the CDR3 reads TGTGCCAGCAGCCGGGGACAGTTTAATTCACCCCTCCACTTT. Its protein product is CASSRGQFNSPLHF. The V gene is TRBV7-9, the J gene TRBJ1-6; 7 bases agree with TRBD1. Trimming at V came to 5 bases and at J to 6 bases, leaving 4 bases not matched to a gene. The CDR3 covers 14 residues. Germline-derived CDR1 and CDR2 are SEHNR and FQNEAQ (reference sequence).

A single count supports this clone. The chain links TRBV9 to TRBJ2-7, with D possibly TRBD2 on 5 matching bases. CDR3 length equals 15 residues. The V gene's germline CDR1 is SGDLS and CDR2 YYNGEE. Trimming pared 1 base from V and 3 bases from J, leaving 14 bases between. DNA for the CDR3: TGTGCCAGCAGCGTATCCGCCGGGGAGAACTACGAGCAGTACTTC. Its protein is CASSVSAGENYEQYF.

The DNA of the CDR3 is TGTGCCAGCAGCTTAGGTTCTCGGATGGACGGGGGCTCTGGGGCCAACGTCCTGACTTTC. This codes for CASSLGSRMDGGSGANVLTF. The chain has TRBV11-3 and TRBJ2-6; D perhaps matches TRBD2 (6 bases). CDR3 size: 20 residues. Per the germline V gene, CDR1 is SGHNT and CDR2 is YENEEA. V gave up 1 base and J gave up 0 bases, with 19 bases separating them.

This sequence joins TRBV14 and TRBJ2-5, with D perhaps TRBD2 (5 bases). Germline CDR1 SGHDN, CDR2 FVKESK. Trimming took off 1 base at V and 5 bases at J, with 17 bases between the two ends. CDR3 length: 16 amino acids. The CDR3 DNA sequence: TGTGCCAGCAGCCAAGGGAAGTCTTCCGGGAAGGAGACCCAGTACTTC. Its translation: CASSQGKSSGKETQYF.

This clone was observed a few times. V gene TRBV7-8 combines with J gene TRBJ1-2, with D perhaps TRBD1 (6 bases). CDR1 SGHVS and CDR2 FQNEAQ come from the germline V gene. The ends were cut back, 5 bases at V and 3 bases at J, with 19 bases in the middle. The length of the CDR3 is 16 residues. The CDR3 DNA follows: TGTGCCAGCAGCCCCCGGGACAAGGCTCCCTACTATGGCTACACCTTC. Its protein product is CASSPRDKAPYYGYTF.

In this sample, this clone turned up once. The rearrangement uses TRBV5-3 and TRBJ2-5; 10 bases agree with TRBD1. TRBV5-3 is reported as an ORF; its role is uncertain. The CDR3 is 17 residues long. V gave up 2 bases and J gave up 7 bases; unmatched junction bases: 14. CDR3 amino acids: CARSFPRDRGLGGTQYF. Here the CDR3 DNA reads TGTGCCAGAAGCTTCCCCCGGGACAGGGGATTGGGAGGGACCCAGTACTTC.

The CDR3 sequence is CASRRQGGSSSTEAFF. Here the CDR3 DNA reads TGCGCCAGCAGGCGCCAGGGAGGGTCGAGTAGCACTGAAGCTTTCTTT. V gene TRBV5-1 combines with J gene TRBJ1-1, with TRBD1 as a possible D gene (5 bases). This CDR3 comprises 16 residues. The germline gives CDR1 SGHRS, CDR2 YFSETQ. The V end was cut by 5 bases, the J end by 4 bases, with 21 bases between.

The chain links TRBV19 to TRBJ2-3; D gene ambiguous. The CDR3 has 13 amino acids. The V and J ends lost 7 bases and 8 bases respectively, with 16 bases between them. Germline V lookup: CDR1 LNHDA, CDR2 SQIVND (reference sequence). The CDR3 loop is CASMISPTGTQYF. The CDR3 coding sequence is TGTGCCAGTATGATTAGCCCGACGGGTACGCAGTATTTT.

This clone was picked up a small number of times. The chain joins TRBV5-4 to TRBJ2-1; TRBD1 agrees at 7 bases. Germline V gives CDR1 SGHNT, CDR2 YYREEE (reference sequence). The CDR3 runs to 15 residues. V dropped 6 bases and J dropped 4; count of bases not matched to a gene: 10. The CDR3 nucleotides read TGTGCCAGCATCAACCGGGACAGAGCATACAATGAGCAGTTCTTC. As protein: CASINRDRAYNEQFF.

This sequence joins TRBV7-2 and TRBJ2-7; D possibly corresponds to TRBD1 (5 bases). This CDR3 spans 14 amino acids. Per germline, CDR1 SGHTA and CDR2 FQGNSA. V shed 3 bases and J shed 1 base, with 10 bases lying between them. The CDR3 here is CASSLAGWSYEQYF. CDR3 in DNA: TGTGCCAGCAGCTTGGCAGGGTGGTCCTACGAGCAGTACTTC.

The chain links TRBV9 to TRBJ1-5; 7 positions agree with TRBD1. This CDR3 is built from 15 residues. V dropped 3 bases and J dropped 10; count of bases not matched to a gene: 13. Germline CDR1 is SGDLS and CDR2 is YYNGEE. CDR3 in DNA: TGTGCCAGCAGCGCTGGACAGGAGGGCGTACTACCCCAGCATTTT. It codes for CASSAGQEGVLPQHF.

This chain joins TRBV23-1 and TRBJ1-5, with a weak D call TRBD1 (5 bases). TRBV23-1 is annotated as an ORF whose role is uncertain. The CDR3 length is 14 residues. Deletions cut 7 bases from V and 7 bases from J, with 17 bases between. The CDR3 DNA follows: TGCGCCAGCATACCCGTCAACGGGGGGCAGCCCCAGCATTTT. Translating it yields CASIPVNGGQPQHF.

CDR3 amino acids: CATSRPTGSGNTIYF. As DNA, the CDR3 is TGTGCCACCAGCAGGCCGACAGGCTCTGGAAACACCATATATTTT. The chain combines TRBV15 with TRBJ1-3, with D possibly being TRBD1 (6 bases). There are 15 residues in the CDR3. Trimming shortened V by 3 bases and J by 0 bases, and 9 bases separated the two germline ends. CDR1 is LNHNV, CDR2 YYDKDF, per germline (reference sequence).

This rearrangement joins TRBV2 to TRBJ2-3; no clear D gene. CDR3 length: 14 amino acids. The V gene's germline CDR1 is SNHLY and CDR2 FYNNEI. V was cut by 4 bases and J by 3 bases, with 11 bases left in between. In DNA, the CDR3 is TGTGCCAGCAGTGTGGCCCGCTTTACAGATACGCAGTATTTT. Translation: CASSVARFTDTQYF.

V and J are TRBV9 and TRBJ2-1; 9 bases are a match to TRBD2. The CDR3 consists of 15 residues. After removal of 5 bases from V and 7 bases from J, the junction contained 10 bases not matched to a gene. The germline V gene encodes CDR1 SGDLS and CDR2 YYNGEE. CDR3 sequence reads: CASSQTTGLANEQFF. The DNA of the CDR3 is TGTGCCAGCAGTCAGACTACGGGACTAGCTAATGAGCAGTTCTTC.

The V call is TRBV19, the J call TRBJ1-1; weak D call: TRBD1 (5 bases). The CDR3 covers 11 residues. In germline, CDR1 is LNHDA, CDR2 SQIVND (reference sequence). The CDR3, as DNA: TGTGCAACCATGGCGGGGCCCAGAGCTTTCTTT. This encodes CATMAGPRAFF.

Only one count was recorded for this clone. The chain carries TRBV18 and TRBJ2-5; D perhaps matches TRBD1 (6 bases). From germline, CDR1 is KGHSH and CDR2 LQKENI. The CDR3 totals 14 residues. V was shortened by 0 bases and J by 7 bases, with 12 bases between the two germline ends. The CDR3 reads CASSPPGKGGTQYF. CDR3 in DNA: TGTGCCAGCTCACCACCCGGGAAAGGGGGGACCCAGTACTTC.

This clone was recorded once. The V call is TRBV25-1, the J call TRBJ1-2; D is uncertain. The germline V gene has CDR1 MGHDK and CDR2 SYGVNS. The CDR3 spans 13 residues. V lost 5 bases, J lost 2 bases, and 9 bases lay in between. The CDR3 DNA sequence: TGTGCCAGCAGTCCAGGATCAAACTATGGCTACACCTTC. Its translation is CASSPGSNYGYTF.

This clone occurred a few times. The chain links TRBV18 to TRBJ1-1, with D possibly being TRBD1 (6 bases). The CDR3 totals 14 residues. Looked up from germline, CDR1 is KGHSH and CDR2 is LQKENI. V dropped 2 bases and J dropped 3 bases, with 10 bases sitting between them. The CDR3 sequence is CASSPTGYDTEAFF. The CDR3 bases are TGTGCCAGCTCACCAACAGGGTATGACACTGAAGCTTTCTTT.

The chain combines TRBV5-3 with TRBJ1-3, with TRBD1 matching 7 bases. TRBV5-3 is an open reading frame whose function is uncertain. CDR3 length: 15 amino acids. With 4 bases clipped from V and 5 bases from J, the junction kept 9 bases outside the gene matches. The CDR3: CARSLSDRKRNTIYF. CDR3 sequence (DNA): TGTGCCAGAAGCCTCTCGGACAGGAAGAGAAACACCATATATTTT.

This chain uses TRBV6-1 with TRBJ1-4, with D hard to call. V lost 7 bases and J lost 0, with 6 bases in between. This CDR3 has 13 residues. Germline CDR1 is MNHNS and CDR2 is SASEGT. The CDR3 DNA reads as TGTGCCAGCAAAGAGCCAACTAATGAAAAACTGTTTTTT. Its translation is CASKEPTNEKLFF.

J is TRBJ1-2 and V is TRBV4-3; D is possibly TRBD1 (6 bases). The CDR3 extends over 16 amino acids. CDR1 and CDR2 from the germline V gene are LGHNA and YSLEER. Trimming removed 4 bases from V and 3 bases from J, with 18 bases in between. The CDR3 spells CASSPRSGGADYGYTF. The DNA of the CDR3 is TGCGCCAGCAGCCCACGCTCGGGGGGCGCGGACTATGGCTACACCTTC.